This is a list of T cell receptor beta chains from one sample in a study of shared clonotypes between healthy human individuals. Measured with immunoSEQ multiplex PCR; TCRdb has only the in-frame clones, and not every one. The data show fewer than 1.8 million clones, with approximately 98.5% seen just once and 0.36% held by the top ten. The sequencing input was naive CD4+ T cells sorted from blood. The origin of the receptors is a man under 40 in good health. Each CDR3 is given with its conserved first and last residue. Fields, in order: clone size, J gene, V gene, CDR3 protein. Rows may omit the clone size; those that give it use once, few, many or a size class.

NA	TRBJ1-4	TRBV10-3	CAIAQGSNEKLFF
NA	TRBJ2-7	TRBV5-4	CASSLKRAGSYEQYF
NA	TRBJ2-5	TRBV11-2	CASSPRREQETQYF
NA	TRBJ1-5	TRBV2	CASSEGIINQPQHF
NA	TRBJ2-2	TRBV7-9	CASSFLPGGKGDTGELFF
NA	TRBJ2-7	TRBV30	CAWRSRLGTRGSEQYF
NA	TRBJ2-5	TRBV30	CAWSLDAGPAETQYF
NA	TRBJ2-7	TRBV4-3	CASSQESGQGYEQYF
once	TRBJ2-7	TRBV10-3	CAISQIGGAGWGFGYEQYF
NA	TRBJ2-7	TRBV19	CASSIGGVLPYEQYF
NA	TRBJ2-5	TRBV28	CASSLALAAWETQYF
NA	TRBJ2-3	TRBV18	CASSPPDAGLDTQYF
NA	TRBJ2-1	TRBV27	CASSRDPGLAGDEQFF
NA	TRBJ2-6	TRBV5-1	CASSYFRVWAGANVLTF
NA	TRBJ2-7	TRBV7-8	CASSLLLAGGEQYF
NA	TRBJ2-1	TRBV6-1	CASSEVPGNYNEQFF